This T cell receptor beta chain comes out of a study of T cell repertoires in cytomegalovirus infection (dated by TCRdb to between 2019 and 2020). Regarding the research as a whole: Recently identified HLA-C-restricted CMV epitopes, whose presentation resists viral immunomodulation, were targeted by peptide stimulations together with well-studied HLA-B-restricted epitopes. Because public TCR beta signatures pointed to carriage of CMV infection together with the matching HLA type, the HLA type of each donor mattered for the analysis.

Overall study results and their limits: In both this cohort and an independent roughly 330-donor cohort, the cumulative frequency of public TCR beta family members distinguished carriers of CMV infection plus the relevant HLA type. The ex vivo response was dominated by HLA-C-restricted CMV-specific TCR beta clonotypes, which also provided the single most frequent clonotype in two of eight donors.

TCRdb shows the sequencer as Illumina HiSeq 1500. TCRdb ran its own pipeline on the public reads, namely fastp trimming at Q25 and MiXCR clone calling, and kept in-frame beta chains. Records with the same CDR3 protein are collapsed into one entry carrying the most frequent genes and DNA. A total of about half a million distinct CDR3 sequences appear in this sample, around 35% of them only once. The biggest ten clones account for roughly 15% of the sample. The treatment or condition label for this specimen denotes: in vitro stimulation with specific CMV peptide epitopes to enrich CMV-specific T cells. Turning to this clonotype: There is no known antigen for this receptor. Base quality data are lacking; no much larger clone is found one base away.

The CDR3, cysteine through phenylalanine, is 11 amino acids long. The sequence is cut down to CDR3 DNA, 33 bases in frame from base 1. Reading the germline V gene (reference sequence) gives CDR1 GTSNPN and CDR2 SVGIG. V and J lose 3 bases and 6 bases, and a span of 7 bases separates them. The rearrangement combines TRBV30 with TRBJ2-3; no D gene call is confident. The clonotype was recovered from a human donor in good health (CMV status not recorded). Some clones in this sample may be carry-over from other donors' samples. The specimen was cultured PBMCs, collected from culture after CMV antigen stimulation. The encoded CDR3 is CAWRLGDTQYF. The nucleotide sequence is TGTGCCTGGAGGTTGGGGGATACGCAGTATTTT.